The 28 T cell receptor beta chains presented below share a single source sample, sequenced in a study of sequential checkpoint blockade in melanoma. Assay used: immunoSEQ multiplex PCR; TCRdb lists only in-frame clones, some missing. Of about 38,000 clones listed, about 88% are singletons. Specified treatment: randomized to nivolumab then ipilimumab (arm A) or the reverse (arm B). This sample comprised CD8+ T cells sorted from blood (inferred from file names), obtained from a patient given nivolumab and ipilimumab in sequence. The origin of the receptors is a human donor with melanoma.

V usage is TRBV6-5 and J usage is TRBJ2-7; D perhaps matches TRBD2 (6 bases). The CDR3 extends over 15 amino acids. V lost 0 bases and J 0 bases, leaving 9 bases between the germline ends. Germline CDR1 MNHEY, CDR2 SVGAGI. The chain's CDR3 is CASSYSAGSSYEQYF. The CDR3 DNA sequence: TGTGCCAGCAGTTACTCGGCGGGGAGCTCCTACGAGCAGTACTTC.

The chain employs TRBV28 and TRBJ2-2; 9 bases align to TRBD2. Germline lookup yields CDR1 MDHEN and CDR2 SYDVKM. V was clipped by 3 bases and J by 3 bases; unmatched bases: 5. This CDR3 spans 16 amino acids. The DNA of the CDR3 is TGTGCCAGCAGTTTTAGCGGGAGAGGTGACACCGGGGAGCTGTTTTTT. It translates to CASSFSGRGDTGELFF.

The rearrangement links TRBV19 to TRBJ2-7, with TRBD2 matching over 10 bases. Losses at the gene ends were 5 bases for V and 0 bases for J; bases not matched to a gene: 4. Germline values: CDR1 LNHDA, CDR2 SQIVND (reference sequence). This CDR3 is built from 15 residues. The CDR3 region has the DNA TGTGCCAGTAGTCCATCTAGCGGGAGCTCCTACGAGCAGTACTTC. Translated: CASSPSSGSSYEQYF.

The J gene is TRBJ1-4, the V gene TRBV19; D is possibly TRBD1 (5 bases). Germline CDR1 and CDR2: LNHDA and SQIVND (reference sequence). The CDR3 runs to 15 residues. Trimming shortened V by 7 bases and J by 8 bases, and 20 bases separated the two germline ends. The CDR3 DNA sequence: TGTGCCAGTACGAAGGGGCAGGGATCGCTGGAAAAACTGTTTTTT. Translated, it gives CASTKGQGSLEKLFF.

This chain joins TRBV27 and TRBJ2-1; the D gene is possibly TRBD2 (7 bases). V lost 2 bases to trimming and J lost 7 bases, with 15 bases between them. CDR1 MNHEY and CDR2 SMNVEV come from the germline V gene (reference sequence). The CDR3 loop spans 15 amino acids. DNA of the CDR3: TGTGCCAGCAGTTTAAGGGCGGGGGCCTCGAATGAGCAGTTCTTC. Translation: CASSLRAGASNEQFF.

The chain has TRBV4-3 and TRBJ2-1, with 9 bases that match TRBD2. Per the germline V gene, CDR1 is LGHNA and CDR2 is YSLEER. The V segment lost 4 bases and the J segment 6 bases; nucleotides outside the gene matches: 13. This CDR3 spans 17 amino acids. CDR3 region: CASSRVLGLATSNEQFF. The CDR3 DNA is TGCGCCAGCAGCCGAGTCTTAGGACTAGCGACTAGCAATGAGCAGTTCTTC.

The CDR3 protein is CASSGGGTEAFF. In nucleotides, the CDR3 is TGTGCCAGCAGCGGGGGAGGCACTGAAGCTTTCTTT. The chain recombines TRBV9 with TRBJ1-1; D is ambiguous. The V end was cut by 3 bases, the J end by 4 bases, with 7 bases between. This CDR3 contains 12 residues. The V gene's germline CDR1 is SGDLS and CDR2 YYNGEE.

V usage is TRBV27 and J usage is TRBJ2-7; 9 nucleotides match TRBD1. The CDR3 runs 16 residues. Germline-derived CDR1 and CDR2 are MNHEY and SMNVEV (reference sequence). The J segment lost 4 bases and the V segment lost 4 bases, leaving 11 bases of the junction unmatched. CDR3 nucleotide sequence: TGTGCCAGCAGTTCGACCACAGGGGGCAAAATATACGAGCAGTACTTC. This codes for CASSSTTGGKIYEQYF.

This chain uses TRBV28 with TRBJ2-7; D possibly corresponds to TRBD1 (5 bases). CDR1 MDHEN and CDR2 SYDVKM come from the germline V gene. The CDR3 is made up of 11 amino acids. The V and J ends lost 6 bases and 4 bases respectively, with 7 bases between them. The DNA for the CDR3 is TGTGCCAGCAGCCAGGGTTACGAGCAGTACTTC. It translates to CASSQGYEQYF.

The chain recombines TRBV5-6 with TRBJ2-5, with D tentatively TRBD2 (6 bases). Germline V CDR1 and CDR2: SGHDT, YYEEEE. Trimming pared 6 bases from V and 4 bases from J, leaving 16 bases between. The CDR3 sequence is 14 residues long. CDR3 amino acids: CASTVGGSGETQYF. The CDR3 DNA sequence: TGTGCCAGCACCGTTGGGGGGAGTGGAGAGACCCAGTACTTC. Complete variable domain (other parts from reference TRBV5-6 and TRBJ2-5): DAGVTQSPTHLIKTRGQQVTLRCSPKSGHDTVSWYQQALGQGPQFIFQYYEEEERQRGNFPDRFSGHQFPNYSSELNVNALLLGDSALYLCASTVGGSGETQYFGPGTRLLVL.

J is TRBJ2-5 and V is TRBV6-6; a weak D match, TRBD1 (5 bases). Germline loops: CDR1 MNHNY, CDR2 SVGAGI (reference sequence). The V end was cut by 5 bases, the J end by 0 bases, with 10 bases between. The CDR3 is 14 residues long. The CDR3 is CASSPWTYQETQYF. In nucleotides, the CDR3 is TGTGCCAGCAGTCCTTGGACATACCAAGAGACCCAGTACTTC.

The rearrangement joins TRBV6-1 to TRBJ2-1, with 9 bases aligning to TRBD1. This CDR3 spans 16 amino acids. The J segment lost 0 bases and the V segment lost 3 bases, leaving 3 bases of the junction unmatched. From germline, CDR1 is MNHNS and CDR2 SASEGT. The DNA of the CDR3 is TGTGCCAGCAGTGACGGGACAGGGAGCTCCTACAATGAGCAGTTCTTC. Protein product: CASSDGTGSSYNEQFF.

This chain joins TRBV6-6 and TRBJ2-7; the match to TRBD1 covers 9 bases. After removal of 7 bases from V and 4 bases from J, the junction contained 8 bases not matched to a gene. CDR1 and CDR2 (germline): MNHNY, SVGAGI (reference sequence). The CDR3 sequence is 14 residues long. CDR3 coding DNA: TGTGCCAGCACTGCCGGGACAGGGATTTACGAGCAGTACTTC. Encoded protein: CASTAGTGIYEQYF.

The chain employs TRBV6-1 and TRBJ2-7; TRBD1 might be the D (6 bases). This CDR3 comprises 15 residues. The germline V gene encodes CDR1 MNHNS and CDR2 SASEGT. V shed 1 base and J shed 2 bases, with 12 bases lying between them. CDR3 protein: CASSEEDSGAYEQYF. The CDR3 bases are TGTGCCAGCAGTGAAGAGGACAGTGGCGCCTACGAGCAGTACTTC.

The chain joins TRBV6-5 to TRBJ2-1, with 10 bases matching TRBD2. J gave up 7 bases and V 2 bases, and 5 bases lay outside the gene matches. CDR3 size: 15 residues. CDR1 is MNHEY, CDR2 SVGAGI, per germline. The CDR3 DNA follows: TGTGCCAGCAGTTACCTAGCGGGAGTTGTGAATGAGCAGTTCTTC. Its protein is CASSYLAGVVNEQFF.

The chain is built from TRBV28 and TRBJ2-7; D possibly corresponds to TRBD1 (5 bases). Germline V gives CDR1 MDHEN, CDR2 SYDVKM. Trimming removed 3 bases from V and 9 bases from J, with 15 bases in between. The CDR3 covers 13 residues. The CDR3 sequence: CASSFPGLVVQYF. In DNA, the CDR3 is TGTGCCAGCAGTTTCCCAGGGCTCGTAGTGCAGTACTTC.

This rearrangement joins TRBV6-6 to TRBJ1-5, with D uncertain. Trimming stripped 7 bases from V and 3 bases from J, with 10 bases between. Germline V gives CDR1 MNHNY, CDR2 SVGAGI (reference sequence). This CDR3 region has 13 residues. The CDR3 reads CASTGGSNQPQHF. Written as DNA, the CDR3 is TGTGCCAGCACGGGAGGCTCCAATCAGCCCCAGCATTTT.

The chain is built from TRBV28 and TRBJ2-7; D gene ambiguous. CDR1 MDHEN and CDR2 SYDVKM come from the germline V gene. Trimming removed 1 base from V and 0 bases from J, with 7 bases in between. CDR3 length equals 14 residues. CDR3 sequence: CASSLSVSSYEQYF. DNA for the CDR3: TGTGCCAGCAGTTTATCGGTGAGCTCCTACGAGCAGTACTTC.

The chain employs TRBV7-2 and TRBJ2-2; 10 bases are shared with TRBD1. J lost 0 bases, V lost 5 bases, and 6 bases had no gene match. CDR1 SGHTA and CDR2 FQGNSA come from the germline V gene. The CDR3 covers 17 residues. The CDR3 region has the DNA TGTGCCAGCAGCATAGACGGACAGGGGGCGAACACCGGGGAGCTGTTTTTT. It is translated as CASSIDGQGANTGELFF.

The chain employs TRBV2 and TRBJ1-1, with a tentative D call TRBD1 (5 bases). Germline V gives CDR1 SNHLY, CDR2 FYNNEI. V was shortened by 7 bases and J by 1 base, with 16 bases between the two germline ends. CDR3 length: 15 amino acids. This chain's CDR3 is CASTQTTVTNTEAFF. The CDR3, as DNA: TGTGCCAGCACCCAGACGACAGTGACGAACACTGAAGCTTTCTTT.

The rearrangement joins TRBV7-3 to TRBJ1-1; 11 positions match TRBD1. Germline V gene lookup returns CDR1 SGHTA and CDR2 FQGTGA. Trimming removed 3 bases from V and 1 base from J; junction bases left unmatched: 10. This CDR3 has 18 amino acids. CDR3 sequence (DNA): TGTGCCAGCAGCTTCCTACCGGCCGGACAGGGGGCGAACACTGAAGCTTTCTTT. This sequence encodes CASSFLPAGQGANTEAFF.

The chain carries TRBV19 and TRBJ2-7, with D possibly matching TRBD1 (5 bases). The ends were cut back, 3 bases at V and 3 bases at J, with 9 bases in the middle. CDR3 length: 13 residues. Germline lookup yields CDR1 LNHDA and CDR2 SQIVND (reference sequence). The CDR3 reads CASSIRVFYEQYF. The CDR3, as DNA: TGTGCCAGTAGTATCAGGGTATTCTACGAGCAGTACTTC.

The chain joins TRBV27 to TRBJ1-1, with 7 bases fitting TRBD1. This CDR3 region has 13 residues. Germline CDR1 MNHEY, CDR2 SMNVEV (reference sequence). The ends lost 5 bases at V and 5 bases at J; junction bases unmatched: 5. For the CDR3, the DNA is TGTGCCAGCAGTACGGGACAGAGGACTGAAGCTTTCTTT. Translation: CASSTGQRTEAFF.

This chain connects TRBV7-3 to TRBJ2-7; D gene unclear. The V and J ends lost 5 bases and 0 bases respectively, with 14 bases between them. This CDR3 has 15 amino acids. Per the germline V gene, CDR1 is SGHTA and CDR2 is FQGTGA. CDR3 residues: CASSPTGPLSYEQYF. DNA for the CDR3: TGTGCCAGCAGCCCGACGGGTCCCCTCTCCTACGAGCAGTACTTC.

V usage is TRBV4-3 and J usage is TRBJ2-1; TRBD2 is a possible D gene (5 bases). Trimming pared 3 bases from V and 4 bases from J, leaving 7 bases between. This CDR3 is built from 13 residues. The V gene's germline CDR1 is LGHNA and CDR2 YSLEER. The CDR3 region has the DNA TGCGCCAGCAGCCATGGACTTTACAATGAGCAGTTCTTC. Its translation: CASSHGLYNEQFF.

J is TRBJ1-5 and V is TRBV25-1, with D unresolved. Trimming removed 3 bases at V and 4 bases at J, with 7 bases between. Germline lookup yields CDR1 MGHDK and CDR2 SYGVNS. The CDR3 runs to 13 residues. CDR3 sequence: CASSDARNQPQHF. The CDR3 DNA sequence: TGTGCCAGCAGTGATGCGAGGAATCAGCCCCAGCATTTT. Full variable domain (missing parts from reference TRBV25-1 and TRBJ1-5): EADIYQTPRYLVIGTGKKITLECSQTMGHDKMYWYQQDPGMELHLIHYSYGVNSTEKGDLSSESTVSRIRTEHFPLTLESARPSHTSQYLCASSDARNQPQHFGDGTRLSIL.

J is TRBJ2-2 and V is TRBV18; TRBD1 matches at 8 bases. The CDR3 runs to 17 residues. Per germline, CDR1 KGHSH and CDR2 LQKENI. V dropped 2 bases and J dropped 2; count of bases not matched to a gene: 7. CDR3 sequence reads: CASSPITAGGNTGELFF. CDR3 bases: TGTGCCAGCTCACCAATTACCGCAGGGGGCAACACCGGGGAGCTGTTTTTT.

This chain joins TRBV7-6 and TRBJ2-5; 7 positions match TRBD1. In germline, CDR1 is SGHVS, CDR2 FNYEAQ. The CDR3 is 13 residues long. V dropped 6 bases and J dropped 6; count of bases not matched to a gene: 7. The CDR3 is CASSPPGQKTQYF. The DNA of the CDR3 is TGTGCCAGCAGTCCACCGGGACAGAAGACCCAGTACTTC.